The next 20 T cell receptor beta chains were all read from a single sample in a study of tissue T cells after allogeneic stem cell transplantation. Sequenced by immunoSEQ multiplex PCR; TCRdb stores in-frame clones only, minus some. The table lists 6,000 to 8,000 clones, about three quarters of them singletons. The sample was tissue from the rectum, taken at autopsy. The source of these receptors is a woman aged 18 to 55 with breast cancer.

The rearrangement joins TRBV5-4 to TRBJ2-5; 11 bases line up with TRBD1. Germline V gene data show CDR1 as SGHNT and CDR2 as YYREEE (reference sequence). There are 16 residues in the CDR3. The V segment lost 1 base and the J segment 2 bases; nucleotides outside the gene matches: 4. CDR3 sequence: CASSLPGQGVQETQYF. The CDR3, as DNA: TGTGCCAGCAGCTTGCCGGGACAGGGGGTTCAAGAGACCCAGTACTTC. The full variable domain, in which reference TRBV5-4 and TRBJ2-5 provide the parts outside the CDR3, is ETGVTQSPTHLIKTRGQQVTLRCSSQSGHNTVSWYQQALGQGPQFIFQYYREEENGRGNFPPRFSGLQFPNYSSELNVNALELDDSALYLCASSLPGQGVQETQYFGPGTRLLVL.

This clone was detected a few times. J is TRBJ1-2 and V is TRBV29-1, with D perhaps TRBD1 (5 bases). V lost 3 bases and J 7 bases, leaving 18 bases between the germline ends. The CDR3 sequence is 14 residues long. Germline assignment: CDR1 SQVTM and CDR2 ANQGSEA. CDR3 residues: CSVERGEGRGGYTF. The CDR3 DNA reads as TGCAGCGTTGAGAGGGGAGAGGGGCGGGGTGGCTACACCTTC.

This chain links TRBV5-1 with TRBJ1-4; the D is unclear. The CDR3 has 17 residues. Germline CDR1 SGHRS, CDR2 YFSETQ. Deletions cut 4 bases from V and 0 bases from J, with 16 bases between. DNA for the CDR3: TGCGCCAGCAGCGCCACCGCGGCAGTCTCAACTAATGAAAAACTGTTTTTT. Translated: CASSATAAVSTNEKLFF.

This clone was seen a handful of times. The chain is built from TRBV11-3 and TRBJ2-7; 7 nucleotides align to TRBD1. This CDR3 spans 13 amino acids. V lost 4 bases and J lost 4; bases outside the gene matches: 4. Germline CDR1 and CDR2: SGHNT and YENEEA. The CDR3: CASSYSQGYEQYF. CDR3 in DNA: TGTGCCAGCAGCTACTCACAGGGGTACGAGCAGTACTTC.

This CDR3 is CASVENYGYTF. In DNA form, the CDR3 reads TGTGCCTCGGTGGAGAACTATGGCTACACCTTC. This chain links TRBV30 with TRBJ1-2; no definite D call. V lost 7 bases and J lost 2, with 8 bases in between. Germline lookup yields CDR1 GTSNPN and CDR2 SVGIG (reference sequence). There are 11 residues in the CDR3.

The chain uses TRBV5-1 and TRBJ2-7, with D unresolved. The CDR3 loop spans 14 amino acids. The V and J ends lost 2 bases and 3 bases respectively, with 12 bases between them. The V gene's germline CDR1 is SGHRS and CDR2 YFSETQ. CDR3 bases: TGCGCCAGCAGCTTAGCGACATTCGGCTACGAGCAGTACTTC. Protein product: CASSLATFGYEQYF.

The gene calls are TRBV6-5 and TRBJ1-2; no reliable D call. CDR1 is MNHEY, CDR2 SVGAGI, per germline. This CDR3 has 14 residues. Trimming cost V 2 bases and J 7 bases, with 14 bases left between them. This CDR3 is CASSYLRYYGGYTF. CDR3 DNA: TGTGCCAGCAGTTACCTCCGGTACTACGGTGGCTACACCTTC.

This clone was counted a few times. The chain has TRBV10-3 and TRBJ2-7, with D perhaps matching TRBD2 (6 bases). The germline V and J ends were trimmed by 10 bases and 5 bases, with 21 bases remaining between them. Germline CDR1 reads ENHRY; CDR2 reads SYGVKD. The CDR3 is 14 amino acids. The CDR3, as DNA: TGTGCCACCCTGCTCGGAGGGGAGGTGGACGAGCAGTACTTC. This codes for CATLLGGEVDEQYF.

This clone was detected a few times. One base away lies a much larger clone, so this may be a sequencing read error. The chain has TRBV4-2 and TRBJ1-4, with D unresolved. With 0 bases removed from V and 3 bases from J, the gap between germline ends came to 8 bases. From germline, CDR1 is LGHNA and CDR2 YNFKEQ. The CDR3 extends over 15 amino acids. CDR3 bases: TGTGCCAGCAGCCAAGACGGGCGGGCTAATGAAAAACTGTTTTTT. It is translated as CASSQDGRANEKLFF.

This sequence joins TRBV10-3 and TRBJ2-5; the match to TRBD2 covers 10 bases. The germline V gene has CDR1 ENHRY and CDR2 SYGVKD. This CDR3 is built from 15 residues. V lost 5 bases to trimming and J lost 1 base; unmatched junction nucleotides: 4. The CDR3 DNA reads TGTGCCATCAGTTGGGCTAGCGGGGGCCAAGAGACCCAGTACTTC. Translated: CAISWASGGQETQYF.

The V and J genes are TRBV7-2 and TRBJ2-1; 12 bases match TRBD2. There are 15 residues in the CDR3. From germline, CDR1 is SGHTA and CDR2 FQGNSA. V dropped 7 bases and J dropped 2; count of bases not matched to a gene: 3. The CDR3 protein is CASNRLAGAYNEQFF. The CDR3 DNA is TGTGCCAGCAACCGACTAGCGGGGGCCTACAATGAGCAGTTCTTC.

The chain employs TRBV6-5 and TRBJ2-1; 14 bases are a match to TRBD2. Germline trimming cut 2 bases from V and 6 bases from J; bases unmatched to any gene: 3. Per germline, CDR1 MNHEY and CDR2 SVGAGI. The CDR3 extends over 16 amino acids. CDR3 DNA: TGTGCCAGCAGTTACACCGGACTAGCGGGGGGCAATGAGCAGTTCTTC. Translating gives CASSYTGLAGGNEQFF.

This clone was counted once. The J gene is TRBJ2-3, the V gene TRBV6-5; D uncertain. Looked up from germline, CDR1 is MNHEY and CDR2 is SVGAGI. The V gene lost 0 bases and the J gene lost 6 bases, with 10 bases spanning the gap. The CDR3 has 14 residues. CDR3 in DNA: TGTGCCAGCAGTTACTCGAGTACCGGCGATACGCAGTATTTT. It translates to CASSYSSTGDTQYF.

The CDR3 region is CASSQLGLADYNEQFF. Here the CDR3 DNA reads TGTGCCAGCAGCCAGTTAGGACTAGCGGATTACAATGAGCAGTTCTTC. The chain links TRBV7-8 to TRBJ2-1, with 10 bases matching TRBD2. The CDR3 has 16 amino acids. V lost 5 bases to trimming and J lost 4 bases; unmatched junction nucleotides: 8. Germline lookup yields CDR1 SGHVS and CDR2 FQNEAQ.

The chain carries TRBV2 and TRBJ2-3, with D uncertain. This CDR3 is built from 14 residues. The germline CDR1 and CDR2 sequences are SNHLY and FYNNEI. Trimming took 7 bases from V and 7 from J, leaving 18 bases between them. CDR3 in amino acids: CASIGSNDGNTQYF. The CDR3 nucleotides read TGTGCCAGCATAGGCTCTAACGATGGAAATACGCAGTATTTT.

As DNA, the CDR3 is TGCGCCAGCAGCTTGGGGACTGGTCACGCGAACACTGAAGCTTTCTTT. This codes for CASSLGTGHANTEAFF. The rearrangement links TRBV5-1 to TRBJ1-1; D gene ambiguous. Per germline, CDR1 SGHRS and CDR2 YFSETQ. V dropped 0 bases and J dropped 1 base, with 13 bases sitting between them. The CDR3 has 16 residues.

The rearrangement links TRBV5-6 to TRBJ2-1; D is perhaps TRBD2 (6 bases). The CDR3 consists of 14 residues. Germline-derived CDR1 and CDR2 are SGHDT and YYEEEE. Trimming pared 4 bases from V and 14 bases from J, leaving 22 bases between. CDR3 DNA sequence: TGTGCCAGCAGCCCCGGGAGAGGGTCCCCTTTGGAGTTCTTC. Translated: CASSPGRGSPLEFF. The variable domain in full, with the rest retrieved from reference TRBV5-6 and TRBJ2-1, is DAGVTQSPTHLIKTRGQQVTLRCSPKSGHDTVSWYQQALGQGPQFIFQYYEEEERQRGNFPDRFSGHQFPNYSSELNVNALLLGDSALYLCASSPGRGSPLEFFGPGTRLTVL.

The chain links TRBV13 to TRBJ2-1, with 8 positions matching TRBD2. J gave up 10 bases and V 2 bases, and 16 bases lay outside the gene matches. The V gene's germline CDR1 is PRHDT and CDR2 FYEKMQ (reference sequence). This CDR3 is 17 amino acids long. CDR3 sequence reads: CASSLRTGGPLLDEQFF. CDR3 DNA: TGTGCCAGCAGCTTAAGAACGGGAGGGCCGTTGTTGGACGAGCAGTTCTTC.

The chain joins TRBV5-1 to TRBJ2-3, with D possibly TRBD2 on 5 matching bases. The germline V gene encodes CDR1 SGHRS and CDR2 YFSETQ. CDR3 length: 14 amino acids. V was trimmed by 3 bases and J by 2 bases, leaving 10 bases between them. DNA of the CDR3: TGCGCCAGCAGCTATGACTACTACACAGATACGCAGTATTTT. It specifies CASSYDYYTDTQYF.

This chain joins TRBV7-9 and TRBJ1-6; 7 bases align to TRBD1. Germline V gives CDR1 SEHNR, CDR2 FQNEAQ (reference sequence). CDR3 length: 13 residues. Trimming at V came to 5 bases and at J to 10 bases, leaving 5 bases not matched to a gene. In nucleotides, the CDR3 is TGTGCCAGCAGCCCACAGGGGCGGTCACCCCTCCACTTT. Encoded protein: CASSPQGRSPLHF.